This T cell receptor (beta chain) was sequenced in a study of blood T cells in healthy people across ages. Points from the study as a whole: When set beside aged donors, long-lived donors presented more naive CD4+ cells and higher diversity.

For this clonotype: Its antigen is still unknown.

V was pared by 5 bases and J by 3 bases, with 11 bases between. This CDR3 contains 14 residues. A J-beta primer mix and a sample-barcoded 5' primer were used in a second PCR of roughly 6 to 12 cycles. TCRdb reanalysed the 5' RACE reads using MiXCR and keeps one entry per CDR3 protein. The sample has around 710,000 distinct CDR3 sequences; approximately 39% are singletons. The V and J genes are TRBV12-3 or TRBV12-4 and TRBJ2-4; tentatively, D is TRBD1 or TRBD2 (5 bases each). The sequenced sample consisted of blood. The clonotype was recovered from a woman aged 55-69 years in good health. For the CDR3, the DNA is TGTGCCAGCAGTCTGGGACCGTTCAAAAACATTCAGTACTTC. Amino acid sequence: CASSLGPFKNIQYF.